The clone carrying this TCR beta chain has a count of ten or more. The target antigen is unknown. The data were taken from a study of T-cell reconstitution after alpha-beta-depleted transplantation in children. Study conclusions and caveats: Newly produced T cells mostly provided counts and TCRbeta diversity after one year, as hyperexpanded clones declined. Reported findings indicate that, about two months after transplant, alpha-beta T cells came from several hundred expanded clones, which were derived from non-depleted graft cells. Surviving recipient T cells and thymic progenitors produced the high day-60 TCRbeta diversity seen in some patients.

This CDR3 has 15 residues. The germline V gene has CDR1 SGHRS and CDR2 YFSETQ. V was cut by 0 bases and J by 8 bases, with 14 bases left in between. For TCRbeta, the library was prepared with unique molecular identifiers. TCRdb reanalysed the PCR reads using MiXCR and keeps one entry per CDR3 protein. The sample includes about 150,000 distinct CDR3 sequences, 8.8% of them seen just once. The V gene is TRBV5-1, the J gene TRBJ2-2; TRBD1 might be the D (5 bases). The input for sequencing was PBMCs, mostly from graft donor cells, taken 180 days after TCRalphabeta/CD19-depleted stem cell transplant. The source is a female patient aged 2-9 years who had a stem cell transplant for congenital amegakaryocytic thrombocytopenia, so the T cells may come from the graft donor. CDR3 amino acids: CASSLARDGRGELFF. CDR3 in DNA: TGCGCCAGCAGCTTGGCCAGGGATGGTCGAGGGGAGCTGTTTTTT.